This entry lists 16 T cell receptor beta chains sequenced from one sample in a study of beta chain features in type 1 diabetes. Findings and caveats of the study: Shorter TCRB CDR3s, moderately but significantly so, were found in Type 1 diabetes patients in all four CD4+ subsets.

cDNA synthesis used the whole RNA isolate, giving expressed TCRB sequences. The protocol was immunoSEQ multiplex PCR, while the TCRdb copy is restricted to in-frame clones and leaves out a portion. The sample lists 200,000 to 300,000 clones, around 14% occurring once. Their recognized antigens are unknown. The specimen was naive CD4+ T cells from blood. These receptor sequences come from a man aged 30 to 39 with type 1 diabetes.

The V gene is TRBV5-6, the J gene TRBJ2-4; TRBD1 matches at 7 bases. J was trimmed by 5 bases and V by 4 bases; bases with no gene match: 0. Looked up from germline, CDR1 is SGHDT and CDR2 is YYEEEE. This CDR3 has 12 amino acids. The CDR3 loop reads CASSGTENIQYF. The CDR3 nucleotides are TGTGCCAGCAGCGGGACAGAAAACATTCAGTACTTC.

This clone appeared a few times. The chain's CDR3 is CASSPNIPAREGRELFF. CDR3 bases: TGTGCCAGCTCACCGAATATCCCGGCCAGGGAGGGCCGGGAGCTGTTTTTT. The chain combines TRBV18 with TRBJ2-2; 7 nucleotides agree with TRBD2. Trimming cost V 3 bases and J 9 bases; bases outside gene matches: 16. This CDR3 spans 17 amino acids. The V gene's germline CDR1 is KGHSH and CDR2 LQKENI.

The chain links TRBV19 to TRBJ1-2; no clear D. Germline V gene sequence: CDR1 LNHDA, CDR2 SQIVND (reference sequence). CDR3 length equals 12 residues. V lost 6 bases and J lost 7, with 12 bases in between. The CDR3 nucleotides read TGTGCCAGTAGCCAGCCCCAGGTTGGCTACACCTTC. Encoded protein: CASSQPQVGYTF.

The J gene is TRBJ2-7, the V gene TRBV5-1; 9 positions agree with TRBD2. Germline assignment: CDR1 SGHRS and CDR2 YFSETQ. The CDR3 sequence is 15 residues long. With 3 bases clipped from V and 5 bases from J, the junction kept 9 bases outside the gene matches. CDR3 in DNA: TGCGCCAGCAGCTCGGGAAGCGGGAGGTCCCACGAGCAGTACTTC. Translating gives CASSSGSGRSHEQYF.

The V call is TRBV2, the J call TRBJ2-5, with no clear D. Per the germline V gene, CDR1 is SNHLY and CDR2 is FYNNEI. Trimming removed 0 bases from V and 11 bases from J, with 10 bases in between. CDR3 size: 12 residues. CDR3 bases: TGTGCCAGCAGTGAAGCCGCGTCGGAGCAGTACTTC. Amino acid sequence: CASSEAASEQYF.

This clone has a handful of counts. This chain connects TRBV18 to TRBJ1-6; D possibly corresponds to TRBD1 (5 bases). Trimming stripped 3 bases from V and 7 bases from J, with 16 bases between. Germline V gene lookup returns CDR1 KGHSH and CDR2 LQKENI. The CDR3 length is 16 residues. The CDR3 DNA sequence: TGTGCCAGCTCACCCATCCCAGGGCTTGGGAATTCACCCCTCCACTTT. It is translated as CASSPIPGLGNSPLHF.

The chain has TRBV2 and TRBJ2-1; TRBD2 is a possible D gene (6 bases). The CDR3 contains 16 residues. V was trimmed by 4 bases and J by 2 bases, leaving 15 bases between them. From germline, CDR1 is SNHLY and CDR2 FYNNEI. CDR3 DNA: TGTGCCAGCAGTGGGAGTAGCGGTGTGACCTACAATGAGCAGTTCTTC. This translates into CASSGSSGVTYNEQFF.

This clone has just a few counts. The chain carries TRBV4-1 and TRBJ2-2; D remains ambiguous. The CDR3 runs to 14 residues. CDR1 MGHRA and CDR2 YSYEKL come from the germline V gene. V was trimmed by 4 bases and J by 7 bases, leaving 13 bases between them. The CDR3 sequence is CASSPRSFGGELFF. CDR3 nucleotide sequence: TGCGCCAGCAGCCCTCGCTCATTCGGCGGGGAGCTGTTTTTT.

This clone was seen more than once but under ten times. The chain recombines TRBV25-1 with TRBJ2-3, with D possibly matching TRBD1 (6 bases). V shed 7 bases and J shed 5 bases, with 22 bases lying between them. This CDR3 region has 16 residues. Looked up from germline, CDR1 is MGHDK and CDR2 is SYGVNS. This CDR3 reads CASKTSGARGQDTQYF. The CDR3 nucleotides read TGTGCCAGCAAGACGTCAGGGGCACGCGGCCAAGATACGCAGTATTTT.

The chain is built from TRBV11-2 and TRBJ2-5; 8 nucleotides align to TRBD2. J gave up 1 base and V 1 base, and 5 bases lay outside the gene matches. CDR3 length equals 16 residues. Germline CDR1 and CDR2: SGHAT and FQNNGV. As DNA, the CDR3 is TGTGCCAGCAGCTTAGGTAGCGGGACGATCCAAGAGACCCAGTACTTC. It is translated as CASSLGSGTIQETQYF.

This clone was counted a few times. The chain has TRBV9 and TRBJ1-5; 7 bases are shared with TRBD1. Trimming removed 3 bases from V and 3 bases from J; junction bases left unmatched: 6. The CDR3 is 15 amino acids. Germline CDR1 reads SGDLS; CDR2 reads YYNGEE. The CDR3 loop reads CASSATGAINQPQHF. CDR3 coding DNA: TGTGCCAGCAGCGCCACAGGGGCTATCAATCAGCCCCAGCATTTT.

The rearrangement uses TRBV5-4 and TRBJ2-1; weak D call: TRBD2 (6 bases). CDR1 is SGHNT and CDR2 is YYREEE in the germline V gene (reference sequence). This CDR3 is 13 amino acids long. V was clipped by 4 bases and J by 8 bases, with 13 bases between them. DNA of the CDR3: TGTGCCAGCAGCGTAGCACGCGGGGATGAGCAGTTCTTC. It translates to CASSVARGDEQFF.

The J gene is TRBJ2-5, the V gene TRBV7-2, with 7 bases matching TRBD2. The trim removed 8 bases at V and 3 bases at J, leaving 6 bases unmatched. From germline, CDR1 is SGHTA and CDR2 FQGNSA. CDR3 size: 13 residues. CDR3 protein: CASAFAGEETQYF. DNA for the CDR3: TGTGCCAGCGCCTTCGCGGGAGAAGAGACCCAGTACTTC.

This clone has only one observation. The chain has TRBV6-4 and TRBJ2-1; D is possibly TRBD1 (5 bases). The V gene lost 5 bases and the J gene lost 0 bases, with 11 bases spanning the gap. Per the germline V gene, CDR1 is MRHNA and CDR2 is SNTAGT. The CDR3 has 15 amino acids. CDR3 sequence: CASSPQRGSYNEQFF. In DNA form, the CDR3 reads TGTGCCAGCAGTCCACAAAGGGGCTCCTACAATGAGCAGTTCTTC.

CDR3 protein: CASSPGGSSYNSPLHF. The CDR3 region has the DNA TGTGCCAGCAGCCCGGGGGGGAGCTCCTATAATTCACCCCTCCACTTT. The chain has TRBV5-4 and TRBJ1-6; possibly TRBD1 for D (5 bases). The V gene's germline CDR1 is SGHNT and CDR2 YYREEE (reference sequence). This CDR3 is 16 amino acids long. Trimming shortened V by 4 bases and J by 0 bases, and 11 bases separated the two germline ends. Combining the CDR3 with reference TRBV5-4 and TRBJ1-6 gives the whole variable domain ETGVTQSPTHLIKTRGQQVTLRCSSQSGHNTVSWYQQALGQGPQFIFQYYREEENGRGNFPPRFSGLQFPNYSSELNVNALELDDSALYLCASSPGGSSYNSPLHFGNGTRLTVT.

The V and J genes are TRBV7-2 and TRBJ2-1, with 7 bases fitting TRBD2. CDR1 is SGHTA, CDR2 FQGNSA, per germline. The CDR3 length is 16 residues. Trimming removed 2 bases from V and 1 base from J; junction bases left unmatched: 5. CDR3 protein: CASSLKAGRSYNEQFF. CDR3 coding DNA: TGTGCCAGCAGCTTAAAAGCGGGACGATCCTACAATGAGCAGTTCTTC.